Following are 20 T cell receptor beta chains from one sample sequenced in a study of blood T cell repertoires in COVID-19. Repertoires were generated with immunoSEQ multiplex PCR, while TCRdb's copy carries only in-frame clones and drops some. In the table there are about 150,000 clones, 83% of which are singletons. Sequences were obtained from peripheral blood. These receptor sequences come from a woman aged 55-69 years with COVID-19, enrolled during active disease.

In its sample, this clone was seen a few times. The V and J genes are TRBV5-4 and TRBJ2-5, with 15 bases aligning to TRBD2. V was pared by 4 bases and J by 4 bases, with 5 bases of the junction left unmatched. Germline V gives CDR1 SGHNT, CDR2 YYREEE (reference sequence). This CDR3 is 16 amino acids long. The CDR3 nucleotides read TGTGCCAGCAGCACGGGACTAGCGGGGGGCCCAGAGACCCAGTACTTC. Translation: CASSTGLAGGPETQYF.

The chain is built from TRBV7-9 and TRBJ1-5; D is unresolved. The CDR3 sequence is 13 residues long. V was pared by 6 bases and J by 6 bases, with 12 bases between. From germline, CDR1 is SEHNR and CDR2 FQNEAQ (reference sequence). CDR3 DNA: TGTGCCAGCAGTCTTTCAGGTATTCAGCCCCAGCATTTT. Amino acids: CASSLSGIQPQHF.

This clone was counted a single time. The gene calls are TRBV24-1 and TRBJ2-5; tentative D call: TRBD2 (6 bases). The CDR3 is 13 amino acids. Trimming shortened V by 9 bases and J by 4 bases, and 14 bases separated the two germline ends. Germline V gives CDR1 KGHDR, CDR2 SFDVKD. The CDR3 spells CATRPQGGETQYF. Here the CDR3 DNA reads TGTGCCACCCGCCCCCAGGGAGGAGAGACCCAGTACTTC.

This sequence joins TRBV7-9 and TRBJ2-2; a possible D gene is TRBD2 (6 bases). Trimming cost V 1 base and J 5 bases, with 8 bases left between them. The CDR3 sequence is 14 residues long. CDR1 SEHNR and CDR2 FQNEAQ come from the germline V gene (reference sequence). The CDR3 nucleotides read TGTGCCAGCAGCTTAGTCGGAGGGACCGGGGAGCTGTTTTTT. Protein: CASSLVGGTGELFF. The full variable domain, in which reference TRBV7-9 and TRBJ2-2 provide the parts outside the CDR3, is DTGVSQNPRHKITKRGQNVTFRCDPISEHNRLYWYRQTLGQGPEFLTYFQNEAQLEKSRLLSDRFSAERPKGSFSTLEIQRTEQGDSAMYLCASSLVGGTGELFFGEGSRLTVL.

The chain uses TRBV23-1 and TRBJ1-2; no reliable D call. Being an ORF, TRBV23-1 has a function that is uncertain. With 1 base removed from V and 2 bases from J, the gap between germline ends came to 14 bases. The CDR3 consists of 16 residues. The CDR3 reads CASSQFRDTENYGYTF. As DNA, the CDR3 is TGCGCCAGCAGTCAATTCAGAGACACCGAGAACTATGGCTACACCTTC.

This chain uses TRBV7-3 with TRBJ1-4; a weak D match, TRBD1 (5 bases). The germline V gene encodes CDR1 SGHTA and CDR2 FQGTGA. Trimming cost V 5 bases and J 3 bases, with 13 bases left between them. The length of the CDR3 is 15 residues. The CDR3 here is CASSRRGSANEKLFF. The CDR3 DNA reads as TGTGCCAGCAGCCGAAGGGGCTCAGCTAATGAAAAACTGTTTTTT.

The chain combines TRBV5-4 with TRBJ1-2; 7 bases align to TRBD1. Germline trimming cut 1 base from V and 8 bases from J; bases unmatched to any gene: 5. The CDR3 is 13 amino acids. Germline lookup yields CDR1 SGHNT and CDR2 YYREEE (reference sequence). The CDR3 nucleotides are TGTGCCAGCAGCTTGCGGGGGACAGCGGGCTACACCTTC. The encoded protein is CASSLRGTAGYTF.

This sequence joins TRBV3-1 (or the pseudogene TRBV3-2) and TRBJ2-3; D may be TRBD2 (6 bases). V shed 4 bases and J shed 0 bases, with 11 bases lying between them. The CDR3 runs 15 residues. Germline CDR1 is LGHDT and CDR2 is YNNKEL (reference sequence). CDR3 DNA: TGTGCCAGCAGCCCTACCGGGACTAGCACAGATACGCAGTATTTT. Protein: CASSPTGTSTDTQYF.

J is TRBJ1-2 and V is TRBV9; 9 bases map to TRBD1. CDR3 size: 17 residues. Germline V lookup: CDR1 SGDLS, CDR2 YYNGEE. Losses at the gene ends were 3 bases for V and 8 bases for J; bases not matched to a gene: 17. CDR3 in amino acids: CASSAGGRRQGEGGYTF. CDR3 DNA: TGTGCCAGCAGCGCGGGAGGACGGAGACAGGGGGAAGGCGGCTACACCTTC.

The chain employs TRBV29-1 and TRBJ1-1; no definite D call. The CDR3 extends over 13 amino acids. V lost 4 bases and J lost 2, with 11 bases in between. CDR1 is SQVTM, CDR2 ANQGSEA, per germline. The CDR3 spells CSVGEGLNTEAFF. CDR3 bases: TGCAGCGTTGGTGAGGGATTAAACACTGAAGCTTTCTTT.

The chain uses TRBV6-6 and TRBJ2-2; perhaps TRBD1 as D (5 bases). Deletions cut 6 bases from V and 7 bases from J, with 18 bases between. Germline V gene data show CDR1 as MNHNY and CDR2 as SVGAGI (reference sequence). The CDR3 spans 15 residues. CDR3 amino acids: CASSLMQGRNGELFF. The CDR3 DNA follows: TGTGCCAGCAGCCTTATGCAGGGTCGGAACGGGGAGCTGTTTTTT.

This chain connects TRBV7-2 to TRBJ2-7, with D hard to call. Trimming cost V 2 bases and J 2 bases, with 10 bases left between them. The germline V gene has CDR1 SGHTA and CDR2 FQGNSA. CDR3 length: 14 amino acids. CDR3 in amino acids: CASSLKLRAYEQYF. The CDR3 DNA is TGTGCCAGCAGCTTAAAGCTCCGGGCCTACGAGCAGTACTTC.

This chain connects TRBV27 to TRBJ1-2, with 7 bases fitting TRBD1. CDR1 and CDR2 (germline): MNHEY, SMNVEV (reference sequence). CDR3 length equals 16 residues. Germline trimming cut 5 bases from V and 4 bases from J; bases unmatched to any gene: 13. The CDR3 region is CASSAGPGQKFYGYTF. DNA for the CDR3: TGTGCCAGCAGTGCCGGGCCGGGACAGAAATTCTATGGCTACACCTTC.

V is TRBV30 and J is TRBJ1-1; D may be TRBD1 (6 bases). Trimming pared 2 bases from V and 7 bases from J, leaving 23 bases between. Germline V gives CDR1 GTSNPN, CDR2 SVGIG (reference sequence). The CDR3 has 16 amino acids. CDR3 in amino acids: CAWSLRSTTGSGEAFF. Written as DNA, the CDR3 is TGTGCCTGGAGTCTTCGATCCACCACAGGGTCAGGTGAAGCTTTCTTT.

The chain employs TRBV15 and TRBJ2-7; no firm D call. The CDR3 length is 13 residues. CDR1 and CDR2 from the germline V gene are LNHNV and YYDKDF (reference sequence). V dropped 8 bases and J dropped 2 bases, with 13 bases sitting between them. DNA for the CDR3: TGTGCCACCTCTCCCGAGGTCGCCTACGAGCAGTACGTC. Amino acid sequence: CATSPEVAYEQYV.

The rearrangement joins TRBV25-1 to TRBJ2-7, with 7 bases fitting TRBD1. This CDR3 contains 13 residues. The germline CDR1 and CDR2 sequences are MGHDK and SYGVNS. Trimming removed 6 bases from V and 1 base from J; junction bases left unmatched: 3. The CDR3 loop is CASRQGLSYEQYF. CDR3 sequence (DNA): TGTGCCAGCAGACAGGGGCTATCCTACGAGCAGTACTTC.

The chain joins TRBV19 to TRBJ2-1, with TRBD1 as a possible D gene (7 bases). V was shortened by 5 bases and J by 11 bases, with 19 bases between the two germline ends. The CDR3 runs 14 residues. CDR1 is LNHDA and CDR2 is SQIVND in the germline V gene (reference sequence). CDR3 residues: CASSSAGGSLQQFF. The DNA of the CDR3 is TGTGCCAGTAGTTCGGCAGGGGGGTCCCTCCAGCAGTTCTTC.

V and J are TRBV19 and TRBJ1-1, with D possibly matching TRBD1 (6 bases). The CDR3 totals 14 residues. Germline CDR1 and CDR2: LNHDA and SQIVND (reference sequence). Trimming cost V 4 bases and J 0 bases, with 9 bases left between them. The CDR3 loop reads CASSTGEMNTEAFF. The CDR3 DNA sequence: TGTGCCAGTAGTACAGGGGAAATGAACACTGAAGCTTTCTTT.

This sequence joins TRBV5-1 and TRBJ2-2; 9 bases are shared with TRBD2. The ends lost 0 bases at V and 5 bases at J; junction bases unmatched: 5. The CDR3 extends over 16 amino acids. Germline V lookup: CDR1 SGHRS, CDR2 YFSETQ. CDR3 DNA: TGCGCCAGCAGCTTGGCCAGGCTAGCGGGGACCGGGGAGCTGTTTTTT. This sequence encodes CASSLARLAGTGELFF.

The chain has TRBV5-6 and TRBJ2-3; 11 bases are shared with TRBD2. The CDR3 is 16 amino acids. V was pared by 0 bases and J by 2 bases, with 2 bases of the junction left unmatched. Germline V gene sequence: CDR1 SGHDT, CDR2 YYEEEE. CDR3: CASSLVLAGATDTQYF. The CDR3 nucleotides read TGTGCCAGCAGCTTGGTACTAGCGGGAGCCACAGATACGCAGTATTTT.